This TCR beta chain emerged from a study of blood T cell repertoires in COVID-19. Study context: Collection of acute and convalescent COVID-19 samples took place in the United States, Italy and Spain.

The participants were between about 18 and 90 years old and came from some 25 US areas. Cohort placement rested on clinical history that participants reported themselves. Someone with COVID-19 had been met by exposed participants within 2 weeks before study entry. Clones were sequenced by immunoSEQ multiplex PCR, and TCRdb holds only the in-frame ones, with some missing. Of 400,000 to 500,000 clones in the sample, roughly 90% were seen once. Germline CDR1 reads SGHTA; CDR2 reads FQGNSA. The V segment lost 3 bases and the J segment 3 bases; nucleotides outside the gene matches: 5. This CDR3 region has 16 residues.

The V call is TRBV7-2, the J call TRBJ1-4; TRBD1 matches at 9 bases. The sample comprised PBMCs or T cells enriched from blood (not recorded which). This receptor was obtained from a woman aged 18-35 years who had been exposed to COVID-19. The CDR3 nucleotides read TGTGCCAGCAGCTTCGGGACAGGGCAGGCTAATGAAAAACTGTTTTTT. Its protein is CASSFGTGQANEKLFF. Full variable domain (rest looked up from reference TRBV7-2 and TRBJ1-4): GAGVSQSPSNKVTEKGKDVELRCDPISGHTALYWYRQSLGQGLEFLIYFQGNSAPDKSGLPSDRFSAERTGGSVSTLTIQRTQQEDSAVYLCASSFGTGQANEKLFFGSGTQLSVL.